This passage covers 29 T cell receptor beta chains from one sample sequenced in a study of blood T cell repertoires in COVID-19. Some clones are missing from TCRdb's copy, which holds only in-frame ones; the method was immunoSEQ multiplex PCR. Here the sample spans 88,000 or so clones, approximately 89% being singletons. The sample consisted of peripheral blood. The receptors come from a man aged 45 to 65 with acute or convalescent COVID-19.

This clone was observed a handful of times. This chain uses TRBV27 with TRBJ2-3; weak D call: TRBD2 (6 bases). CDR3 length equals 18 residues. Germline V gives CDR1 MNHEY, CDR2 SMNVEV (reference sequence). Trimming removed 3 bases from V and 2 bases from J, with 21 bases in between. The chain's CDR3 is CASSFAGRRGYLTDTQYF. CDR3 in DNA: TGTGCCAGCAGTTTTGCCGGCCGGCGGGGCTATCTCACAGATACGCAGTATTTT.

The chain recombines TRBV18 with TRBJ2-2; TRBD1 agrees at 7 bases. The CDR3 contains 14 residues. The V segment lost 6 bases and the J segment 3 bases; nucleotides outside the gene matches: 4. Germline CDR1 reads KGHSH; CDR2 reads LQKENI. In DNA, the CDR3 is TGTGCCAGCTCCCAAGACAGGGACACCGGGGAGCTGTTTTTT. As protein: CASSQDRDTGELFF.

The gene calls are TRBV6-6 and TRBJ1-1; D remains unclear. The V end was cut by 5 bases, the J end by 0 bases, with 4 bases between. CDR3 size: 12 residues. Germline V gene lookup returns CDR1 MNHNY and CDR2 SVGAGI (reference sequence). CDR3 loop: CASSAMNTEAFF. The CDR3 DNA reads as TGTGCCAGCAGTGCTATGAACACTGAAGCTTTCTTT.

This chain joins TRBV4-3 and TRBJ1-2, with TRBD1 identical over 8 bases. This CDR3 has 15 residues. V was pared by 0 bases and J by 4 bases, with 4 bases of the junction left unmatched. The germline gives CDR1 LGHNA, CDR2 YSLEER. The CDR3 here is CASSQEGTGGYGYTF. Here the CDR3 DNA reads TGCGCCAGCAGCCAAGAGGGAACAGGGGGCTATGGCTACACCTTC.

This chain connects TRBV19 to TRBJ1-2, with TRBD1 as a possible D gene (5 bases). V dropped 7 bases and J dropped 3 bases, with 12 bases sitting between them. This CDR3 contains 13 residues. Germline CDR1 reads LNHDA; CDR2 reads SQIVND (reference sequence). CDR3 residues: CASTPGGDYGYTF. DNA of the CDR3: TGTGCCAGTACCCCCGGGGGGGACTATGGCTACACCTTC.

The rearrangement uses TRBV18 and TRBJ1-6, with 8 bases lining up with TRBD1. The J segment lost 5 bases and the V segment lost 6 bases, leaving 15 bases of the junction unmatched. The CDR3 consists of 18 residues. Germline lookup yields CDR1 KGHSH and CDR2 LQKENI. The CDR3 loop reads CASSPTGGDRSNNSPLHF. The CDR3 DNA reads TGTGCCAGCTCGCCAACTGGAGGGGACAGGTCCAATAATTCACCCCTCCACTTT.

This rearrangement joins TRBV28 to TRBJ2-7; 9 nucleotides line up with TRBD1. Germline CDR1 reads MDHEN; CDR2 reads SYDVKM. V was clipped by 2 bases and J by 1 base; unmatched bases: 3. The CDR3 spans 15 residues. CDR3 sequence: CASSLPGTGSYEQYF. CDR3 in DNA: TGTGCCAGCAGTTTACCCGGGACAGGGTCCTACGAGCAGTACTTC. The variable domain in full, with the rest retrieved from reference TRBV28 and TRBJ2-7, is DVKVTQSSRYLVKRTGEKVFLECVQDMDHENMFWYRQDPGLGLRLIYFSYDVKMKEKGDIPEGYSVSREKKERFSLILESASTNQTSMYLCASSLPGTGSYEQYFGPGTRLTVT.

The V gene is TRBV10-2, the J gene TRBJ1-6; no definite D call. The CDR3 contains 12 residues. The germline gives CDR1 WSHSY, CDR2 SAAADI. Deletions cut 5 bases from V and 10 bases from J, with 9 bases between. Here the CDR3 reads CASSKEGSPLHF. Written as DNA, the CDR3 is TGCGCCAGCAGTAAGGAGGGATCACCCCTCCACTTT.

This clone has just one count. CDR3 loop: CASSVGQGTEAFF. The DNA of the CDR3 is TGTGCCAGCAGCGTGGGACAGGGCACTGAAGCTTTCTTT. J is TRBJ1-1 and V is TRBV2; 9 nucleotides line up with TRBD1. The CDR3 consists of 13 residues. The V segment lost 6 bases and the J segment 4 bases; nucleotides outside the gene matches: 3. Per germline, CDR1 SNHLY and CDR2 FYNNEI. Looking up the rest from reference TRBV2 and TRBJ1-1 gives the full variable domain: EPEVTQTPSHQVTQMGQEVILRCVPISNHLYFYWYRQILGQKVEFLVSFYNNEISEKSEIFDDQFSVERPDGSNFTLKIRSTKLEDSAMYFCASSVGQGTEAFFGQGTRLTVV.

The V gene is TRBV7-9, the J gene TRBJ2-3; D is perhaps TRBD2 (5 bases). This CDR3 contains 14 residues. Trimming shortened V by 4 bases and J by 5 bases, and 13 bases separated the two germline ends. The germline V gene encodes CDR1 SEHNR and CDR2 FQNEAQ (reference sequence). CDR3 nucleotides: TGTGCCAGCAGCTCCCTTCTCGGGAAAGATACGCAGTATTTT. Encoded protein: CASSSLLGKDTQYF.

This clone was observed a single time. The chain employs TRBV13 and TRBJ1-1; TRBD1 is a possible D gene (5 bases). The V and J ends lost 0 bases and 4 bases respectively, with 12 bases between them. The germline V gene encodes CDR1 PRHDT and CDR2 FYEKMQ (reference sequence). CDR3 length: 15 amino acids. The CDR3 is CASSLGGRRGTEAFF. In nucleotides, the CDR3 is TGTGCCAGCAGCTTAGGGGGACGGCGGGGCACTGAAGCTTTCTTT. Full variable domain (remainder filled in from reference TRBV13 and TRBJ1-1): AAGVIQSPRHLIKEKRETATLKCYPIPRHDTVYWYQQGPGQDPQFLISFYEKMQSDKGSIPDRFSAQQFSDYHSELNMSSLELGDSALYFCASSLGGRRGTEAFFGQGTRLTVV.

This clone was recorded a few times. V is TRBV2 and J is TRBJ1-1, with 8 bases fitting TRBD1. The CDR3 consists of 13 residues. Trimming took 5 bases from V and 4 from J; bases not matched to a gene: 3. Germline CDR1 is SNHLY and CDR2 is FYNNEI. DNA of the CDR3: TGTGCCAGCAGTCGAACAGGGGGCACTGAAGCTTTCTTT. This gives the protein CASSRTGGTEAFF.

The chain combines TRBV5-5 with TRBJ1-5, with a weak D call TRBD1 (5 bases). This CDR3 has 15 amino acids. Trimming shortened V by 7 bases and J by 2 bases, and 16 bases separated the two germline ends. Looked up from germline, CDR1 is SGHKS and CDR2 is YYEKEE (reference sequence). CDR3 DNA: TGTGCCAGCCCATCCCGGGGAGGGGGCAATCAGCCCCAGCATTTT. Its translation: CASPSRGGGNQPQHF.

The chain carries TRBV7-8 and TRBJ2-7, with TRBD2 identical over 7 bases. The germline V gene encodes CDR1 SGHVS and CDR2 FQNEAQ. CDR3 length: 14 amino acids. V trimming: 5 bases; J trimming: 7 bases; junction bases outside the gene matches: 11. As DNA, the CDR3 is TGTGCCAGCAGCCTTCGAGCGGGACCCTTAGAGCAGTACTTC. Encoded protein: CASSLRAGPLEQYF.

This rearrangement joins TRBV6-2 or TRBV6-3 to TRBJ2-3; 9 bases are shared with TRBD1. Germline V gene sequence: CDR1 MNHEY, CDR2 SVGEGT. Trimming at V came to 6 bases and at J to 0 bases, leaving 7 bases not matched to a gene. This CDR3 has 16 amino acids. The CDR3 protein is CASSPGGTGSTDTQYF. Written as DNA, the CDR3 is TGTGCCAGCAGCCCCGGGGGGACAGGGAGCACAGATACGCAGTATTTT.

The CDR3 nucleotides read TGTGCCAGCAGCTCCCGAATTGATCGGGGGGGCGAGGGAGATACGCAGTATTTT. Translating it yields CASSSRIDRGGEGDTQYF. V gene TRBV7-9 combines with J gene TRBJ2-3; 8 bases map to TRBD2. The J segment lost 5 bases and the V segment lost 4 bases, leaving 17 bases of the junction unmatched. The germline CDR1 and CDR2 sequences are SEHNR and FQNEAQ (reference sequence). CDR3 size: 18 residues.

The V gene is TRBV28, the J gene TRBJ2-5; possibly TRBD1 for D (6 bases). The CDR3 has 13 residues. Germline CDR1 and CDR2: MDHEN and SYDVKM. Trimming pared 4 bases from V and 4 bases from J, leaving 10 bases between. DNA for the CDR3: TGTGCCAGCAGTTATCAGGGGCGAGAGACCCAGTACTTC. This translates into CASSYQGRETQYF. Combining the CDR3 with reference TRBV28 and TRBJ2-5 gives the whole variable domain DVKVTQSSRYLVKRTGEKVFLECVQDMDHENMFWYRQDPGLGLRLIYFSYDVKMKEKGDIPEGYSVSREKKERFSLILESASTNQTSMYLCASSYQGRETQYFGPGTRLLVL.

CDR3 residues: CASGIIAIDTQYF. CDR3 DNA: TGTGCCAGCGGGATAATAGCGATAGATACGCAGTATTTT. The rearrangement uses TRBV2 and TRBJ2-3; a weak D match, TRBD2 (5 bases). Trimming shortened V by 8 bases and J by 5 bases, and 14 bases separated the two germline ends. The germline V gene has CDR1 SNHLY and CDR2 FYNNEI. There are 13 residues in the CDR3.

The CDR3 nucleotides are TGCGCCAGCAGCCAAGTGACTAGCACCGCGCAGTATTTT. This codes for CASSQVTSTAQYF. J is TRBJ2-3 and V is TRBV4-3; 7 bases align to TRBD2. This CDR3 is built from 13 residues. Germline V gene data show CDR1 as LGHNA and CDR2 as YSLEER. With V trimmed by 1 base and J by 10 bases, 5 bases remained unmatched.

The V and J genes are TRBV19 and TRBJ1-4; 10 positions match TRBD1. There are 16 residues in the CDR3. Germline CDR1 is LNHDA and CDR2 is SQIVND (reference sequence). Trimming cost V 4 bases and J 0 bases; bases outside gene matches: 2. CDR3 region: CASSRGQGTTNEKLFF. CDR3 DNA: TGTGCCAGTAGTAGGGGACAGGGGACAACTAATGAAAAACTGTTTTTT.

The chain couples TRBV7-2 to TRBJ1-4, with D uncertain. V lost 6 bases and J 8 bases, leaving 16 bases between the germline ends. CDR3 size: 14 residues. Germline V gene sequence: CDR1 SGHTA, CDR2 FQGNSA. As DNA, the CDR3 is TGTGCCAGCAGTTTGGAACTTAGCGGCGAAAAACTGTTTTTT. Protein product: CASSLELSGEKLFF.

For the CDR3, the DNA is TGTGCCAGTAGTATAGATTACGGGACAGGGGGCGTTGGCTACACCTTC. Encoded protein: CASSIDYGTGGVGYTF. The rearrangement links TRBV19 to TRBJ1-2; TRBD1 aligns across 12 bases. CDR1 and CDR2 from the germline V gene are LNHDA and SQIVND (reference sequence). Trimming removed 0 bases from V and 7 bases from J; junction bases left unmatched: 6. This CDR3 contains 16 residues.

J is TRBJ2-7 and V is TRBV4-1; TRBD1 aligns across 7 bases. The CDR3 loop spans 13 amino acids. V dropped 5 bases and J dropped 0; count of bases not matched to a gene: 1. Germline V gene lookup returns CDR1 MGHRA and CDR2 YSYEKL. CDR3 nucleotides: TGCGCCAGCAGCACAGGGGACTCCTACGAGCAGTACTTC. It specifies CASSTGDSYEQYF.

The V and J genes are TRBV28 and TRBJ2-5; no clear D. The V end was cut by 5 bases, the J end by 5 bases, with 18 bases between. Germline values: CDR1 MDHEN, CDR2 SYDVKM. The CDR3 length is 15 residues. The CDR3: CASSPPTESRETQYF. The CDR3 nucleotides read TGTGCCAGCAGTCCCCCGACCGAGTCGCGGGAGACCCAGTACTTC. The complete variable domain, with remaining parts taken from reference TRBV28 and TRBJ2-5, reads DVKVTQSSRYLVKRTGEKVFLECVQDMDHENMFWYRQDPGLGLRLIYFSYDVKMKEKGDIPEGYSVSREKKERFSLILESASTNQTSMYLCASSPPTESRETQYFGPGTRLLVL.

V is TRBV7-2 and J is TRBJ2-2, with 8 bases aligning to TRBD1. The CDR3 covers 14 residues. The J segment lost 4 bases and the V segment lost 10 bases, leaving 8 bases of the junction unmatched. Germline V lookup: CDR1 SGHTA, CDR2 FQGNSA. The CDR3 DNA is TGTGCCACAGGACAGGGACAAGGCACCGGGGAGCTGTTTTTT. Translation gives CATGQGQGTGELFF.

CDR3 in DNA: TGTGCCAGCAGCGTAGGGAGCGGGAGTTTAGACACCGGGGAGCTGTTTTTT. This gives the protein CASSVGSGSLDTGELFF. The rearrangement links TRBV9 to TRBJ2-2, with 8 bases lining up with TRBD2. V lost 0 bases to trimming and J lost 3 bases; unmatched junction nucleotides: 7. Germline lookup yields CDR1 SGDLS and CDR2 YYNGEE. The CDR3 length is 17 residues.

This clone appeared a single time. The rearrangement uses TRBV5-8 and TRBJ1-6, with D hard to call. V was shortened by 4 bases and J by 7 bases, with 12 bases between the two germline ends. CDR1 and CDR2 (germline): SGHTS, YDEGEE. CDR3 length equals 14 residues. The CDR3 sequence: CASSATESNSPLHF. In nucleotides, the CDR3 is TGTGCCAGCAGCGCCACAGAATCCAATTCACCCCTCCACTTT.

The chain recombines TRBV2 with TRBJ1-5, with 10 bases aligning to TRBD1. Per the germline V gene, CDR1 is SNHLY and CDR2 is FYNNEI. J gave up 5 bases and V 4 bases, and 8 bases lay outside the gene matches. The CDR3 has 16 residues. This CDR3 is CASSAETGGLDQPQHF. DNA of the CDR3: TGTGCCAGCAGTGCGGAGACAGGGGGCCTGGATCAGCCCCAGCATTTT.

The chain uses TRBV20-1 and TRBJ1-4; 7 bases fit TRBD1. CDR1 and CDR2 (germline): DFQATT, SNEGSKA (reference sequence). The CDR3 consists of 14 residues. The J segment lost 8 bases and the V segment lost 3 bases, leaving 9 bases of the junction unmatched. CDR3 loop: CSASRQGEGEKLFF. For the CDR3, the DNA is TGCAGTGCTAGTCGACAGGGAGAGGGGGAAAAACTGTTTTTT.